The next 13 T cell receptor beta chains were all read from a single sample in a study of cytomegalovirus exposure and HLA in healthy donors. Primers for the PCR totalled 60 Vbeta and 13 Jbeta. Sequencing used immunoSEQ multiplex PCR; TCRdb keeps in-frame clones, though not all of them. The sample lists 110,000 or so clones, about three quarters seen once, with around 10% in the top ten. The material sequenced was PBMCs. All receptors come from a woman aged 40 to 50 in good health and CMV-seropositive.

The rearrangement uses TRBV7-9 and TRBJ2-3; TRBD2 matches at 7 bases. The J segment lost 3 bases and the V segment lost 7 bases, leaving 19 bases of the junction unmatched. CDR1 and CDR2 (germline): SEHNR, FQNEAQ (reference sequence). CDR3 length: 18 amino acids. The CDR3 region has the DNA TGTGCCAGCACCCGAGCGGGTGGTTTACTAGCGCGGACAGATACGCAGTATTTT. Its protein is CASTRAGGLLARTDTQYF.

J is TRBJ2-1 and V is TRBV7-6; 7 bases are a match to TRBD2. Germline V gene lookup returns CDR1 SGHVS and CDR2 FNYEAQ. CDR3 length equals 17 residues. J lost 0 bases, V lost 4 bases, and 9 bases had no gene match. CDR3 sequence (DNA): TGTGCCAGCAGCTCCTTTGGCCAGCGGGGCTCCTACAATGAGCAGTTCTTC. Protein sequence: CASSSFGQRGSYNEQFF.

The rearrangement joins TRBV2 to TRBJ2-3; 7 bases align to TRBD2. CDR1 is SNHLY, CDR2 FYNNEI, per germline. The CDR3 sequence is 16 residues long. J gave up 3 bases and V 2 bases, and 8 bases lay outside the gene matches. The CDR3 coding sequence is TGTGCCAGCAGTGAATATTTGGGGAGGGGTACAGATACGCAGTATTTT. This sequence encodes CASSEYLGRGTDTQYF. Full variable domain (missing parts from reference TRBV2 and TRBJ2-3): EPEVTQTPSHQVTQMGQEVILRCVPISNHLYFYWYRQILGQKVEFLVSFYNNEISEKSEIFDDQFSVERPDGSNFTLKIRSTKLEDSAMYFCASSEYLGRGTDTQYFGPGTRLTVL.

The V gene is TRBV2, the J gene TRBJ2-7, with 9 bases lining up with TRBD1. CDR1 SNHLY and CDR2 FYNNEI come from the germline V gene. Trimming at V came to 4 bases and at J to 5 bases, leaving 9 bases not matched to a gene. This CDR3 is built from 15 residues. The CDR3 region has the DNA TGTGCCAGCAGTGCCCGGACAGGGGCAGGCGACGAGCAGTACTTC. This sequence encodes CASSARTGAGDEQYF.

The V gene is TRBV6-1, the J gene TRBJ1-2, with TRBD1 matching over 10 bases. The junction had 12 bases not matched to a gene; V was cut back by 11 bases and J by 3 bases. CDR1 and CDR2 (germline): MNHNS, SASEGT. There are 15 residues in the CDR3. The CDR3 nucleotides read TGTGCCGGAACAAAGGGACAGGGGAAAGACTATGGCTACACCTTC. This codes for CAGTKGQGKDYGYTF.

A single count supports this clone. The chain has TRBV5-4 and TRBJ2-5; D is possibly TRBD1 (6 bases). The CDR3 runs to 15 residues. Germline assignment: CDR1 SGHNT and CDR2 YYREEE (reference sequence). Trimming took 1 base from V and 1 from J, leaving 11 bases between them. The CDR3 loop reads CASSLPRTAQETQYF. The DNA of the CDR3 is TGTGCCAGCAGCTTGCCCCGGACAGCCCAAGAGACCCAGTACTTC.

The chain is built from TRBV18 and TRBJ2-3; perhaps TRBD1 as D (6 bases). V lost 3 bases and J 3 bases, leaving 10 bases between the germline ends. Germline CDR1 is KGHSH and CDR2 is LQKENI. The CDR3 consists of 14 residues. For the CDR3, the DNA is TGTGCCAGCTCACCGAACCAGGGGACAGATACGCAGTATTTT. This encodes CASSPNQGTDTQYF.

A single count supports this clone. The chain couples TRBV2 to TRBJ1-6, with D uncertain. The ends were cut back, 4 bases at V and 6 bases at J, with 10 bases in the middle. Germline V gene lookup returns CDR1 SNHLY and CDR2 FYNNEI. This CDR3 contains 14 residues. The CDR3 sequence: CASSGGRPNSPLHF. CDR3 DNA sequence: TGTGCCAGCAGTGGAGGGAGACCTAATTCACCCCTCCACTTT.

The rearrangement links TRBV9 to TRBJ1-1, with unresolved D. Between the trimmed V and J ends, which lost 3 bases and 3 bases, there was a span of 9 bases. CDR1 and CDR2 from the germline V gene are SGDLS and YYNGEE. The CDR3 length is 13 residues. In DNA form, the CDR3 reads TGTGCCAGCAGCGCAAGAGGAGACACTGAAGCTTTCTTT. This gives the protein CASSARGDTEAFF.

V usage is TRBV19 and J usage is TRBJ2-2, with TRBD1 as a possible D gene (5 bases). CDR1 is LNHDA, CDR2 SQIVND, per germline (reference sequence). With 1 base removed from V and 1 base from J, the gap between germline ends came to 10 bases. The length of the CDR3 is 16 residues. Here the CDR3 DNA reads TGTGCCAGTAGTATAGGCAGGGAACGGAACACCGGGGAGCTGTTTTTT. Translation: CASSIGRERNTGELFF.

CDR3 sequence: CASSQRGGYTF. In DNA form, the CDR3 reads TGCGCCAGCAGCCAAAGGGGCGGCTACACCTTC. The chain recombines TRBV4-1 with TRBJ1-2; D might be TRBD1 (5 bases). The CDR3 loop spans 11 amino acids. CDR1 is MGHRA and CDR2 is YSYEKL in the germline V gene. V lost 2 bases and J 8 bases, leaving 6 bases between the germline ends.

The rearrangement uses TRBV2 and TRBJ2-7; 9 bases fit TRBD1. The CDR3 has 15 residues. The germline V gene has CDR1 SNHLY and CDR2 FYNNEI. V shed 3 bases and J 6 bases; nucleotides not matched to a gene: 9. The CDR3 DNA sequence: TGTGCCAGCAGTGAGCGGGGGACAGGGTGGGGCGAGCAGTACTTC. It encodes CASSERGTGWGEQYF.

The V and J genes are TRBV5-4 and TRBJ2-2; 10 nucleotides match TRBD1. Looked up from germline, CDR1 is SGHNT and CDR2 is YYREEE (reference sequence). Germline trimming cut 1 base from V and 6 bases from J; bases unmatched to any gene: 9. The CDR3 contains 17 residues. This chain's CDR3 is CASSLLAAGTGAGELFF. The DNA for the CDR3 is TGTGCCAGCAGCTTGCTGGCAGCGGGGACAGGGGCCGGGGAGCTGTTTTTT.